A single sample gave rise to the 22 T cell receptor beta chains below, sequenced in a study of regulatory T cells in long-lasting Graves disease. As for time point: newly diagnosed GD, antithyroid drugs for less than 3 months. Extracted RNA from PBMCs served as the source of the TCR library. With iRepertoire HTBI primers and Arm-PCR of CDR3 regions, TCR beta libraries were built. MiXCR, run by TCRdb on the multiplex PCR reads, gives a single entry per CDR3 protein. The sample consists of approximately 210,000 distinct CDR3 sequences, 15% to 20% of them appearing once. Sequenced here: peripheral blood mononuclear cells (PBMCs), sampled at new diagnosis, from a patient treated with antithyroid drugs. These receptors all come from a female donor with Graves disease.

This clonotype was counted ten times or more. The chain has TRBV28 and TRBJ2-5, with a weak D call TRBD1 (5 bases). V was shortened by 5 bases and J by 5 bases, with 12 bases between the two germline ends. From germline, CDR1 is MDHEN and CDR2 SYDVKM. The CDR3 sequence is 13 residues long. In nucleotides, the CDR3 is TGTGCCAGCAGTCTAGACAGCCGGGAGACCCAGTACTTC. It codes for CASSLDSRETQYF.

The chain is built from TRBV4-1 and TRBJ2-7; D gene unclear. The V end was cut by 1 base, the J end by 1 base, with 8 bases between. This CDR3 region has 14 residues. Germline CDR1 reads MGHRA; CDR2 reads YSYEKL. The CDR3 loop reads CASSQVYLSYEQYF. CDR3 coding DNA: TGCGCCAGCAGCCAAGTGTACTTATCCTACGAGCAGTACTTC.

The CDR3 DNA follows: TGTGCCAGTACCCTGTGGACAGGGGGCGATCAGCCCCAGCATTTT. As protein: CASTLWTGGDQPQHF. This chain uses TRBV19 with TRBJ1-5, with 11 bases fitting TRBD1. Germline V gene lookup returns CDR1 LNHDA and CDR2 SQIVND (reference sequence). Trimming took 7 bases from V and 5 from J; bases not matched to a gene: 7. The CDR3 contains 15 residues.

This clonotype was counted at least ten times. Written as DNA, the CDR3 is TGTGCCAGTAGTAAACTAGCTGCGGGAGCTACGGGAAACATTCAGTACTTC. Translated: CASSKLAAGATGNIQYF. The chain recombines TRBV19 with TRBJ2-4; TRBD2 matches at 7 bases. CDR1 and CDR2 (germline): LNHDA, SQIVND (reference sequence). The length of the CDR3 is 17 residues. The J segment lost 6 bases and the V segment lost 4 bases, leaving 15 bases of the junction unmatched.

This chain links TRBV4-2 with TRBJ2-3; 8 bases agree with TRBD2. Germline V gene sequence: CDR1 LGHNA, CDR2 YNFKEQ. Losses at the gene ends were 0 bases for V and 2 bases for J; bases not matched to a gene: 4. CDR3 size: 16 residues. The DNA of the CDR3 is TGTGCCAGCAGCCAAGAGGGCGGGAGGTCCACAGATACGCAGTATTTT. It translates to CASSQEGGRSTDTQYF.

This clonotype was counted many times. This sequence joins TRBV7-2 and TRBJ1-6, with 9 positions matching TRBD1. Germline CDR1 is SGHTA and CDR2 is FQGNSA. The length of the CDR3 is 15 residues. Losses at the gene ends were 4 bases for V and 7 bases for J; bases not matched to a gene: 5. As DNA, the CDR3 is TGTGCCAGCAGCTATAGGACAGGGGACAATTCACCCCTCCACTTT. Its translation: CASSYRTGDNSPLHF.

This clonotype appeared many times. The chain employs TRBV7-8 and TRBJ1-2; 8 bases match TRBD1. The V gene's germline CDR1 is SGHVS and CDR2 FQNEAQ. The V segment lost 2 bases and the J segment 3 bases; nucleotides outside the gene matches: 5. The CDR3 spans 15 residues. The CDR3 sequence: CASSLTGTGDYGYTF. The CDR3 DNA reads TGTGCCAGCAGCTTAACGGGGACAGGTGACTATGGCTACACCTTC.

In this sample, this clonotype turned up many times. The chain has TRBV12-3 or TRBV12-4 and TRBJ1-4; perhaps TRBD1 as D (6 bases). The CDR3 totals 15 residues. V lost 3 bases to trimming and J lost 10 bases, with 18 bases between them. The DNA of the CDR3 is TGTGCCAGCAGTTTTTCCTCCAGGGGTAGGGGAAAACTGTTTTTT. Its translation: CASSFSSRGRGKLFF.

This clonotype occurred many times. This rearrangement joins TRBV20-1 to TRBJ2-7; 11 bases map to TRBD2. V was pared by 0 bases and J by 2 bases, with 3 bases of the junction left unmatched. This CDR3 has 15 amino acids. Germline V gene lookup returns CDR1 DFQATT and CDR2 SNEGSKA (reference sequence). The CDR3 protein is CSARDPTSGTYEQYF. CDR3 in DNA: TGCAGTGCTAGAGATCCGACTAGCGGGACCTACGAGCAGTACTTC.

A few counts support this clonotype. A read error may account for a junction end that differs from germline. CDR3 bases: TGCGGTGCTGGGACGGGGACAATCTACGAGCAGTACTTC. Translating it yields CGAGTGTIYEQYF. The J gene is TRBJ2-7, the V gene TRBV20-1, with D possibly matching TRBD1 (6 bases). The CDR3 sequence is 13 residues long. CDR1 is DFQATT, CDR2 SNEGSKA, per germline (reference sequence).

This clonotype was detected ten times or more. V usage is TRBV11-2 and J usage is TRBJ1-2; the D is unclear. The CDR3 is made up of 15 amino acids. V shed 0 bases and J shed 2 bases, with 10 bases lying between them. The germline gives CDR1 SGHAT, CDR2 FQNNGV. CDR3 loop: CASSLDPGRNYGYTF. Written as DNA, the CDR3 is TGTGCCAGCAGCTTAGATCCAGGACGGAACTATGGCTACACCTTC.

With respect to this clonotype: A much larger clone differs from this one at a single base, so this may be a read error. This sequence joins TRBV24-1 and TRBJ2-7; D remains ambiguous. Trimming cost V 3 bases and J 0 bases, with 8 bases left between them. Germline loops: CDR1 KGHDR, CDR2 SFDVKD. This CDR3 has 14 amino acids. CDR3 coding DNA: TGTGCCACCAGTGATCCGTGGAGCTCCTACGAGCAGTACTTC. This codes for CATSDPWSSYEQYF.

In its sample, this clonotype was seen many times. This chain connects TRBV29-1 to TRBJ2-1; the match to TRBD1 covers 11 bases. Looked up from germline, CDR1 is SQVTM and CDR2 is ANQGSEA. V was clipped by 7 bases and J by 7 bases; unmatched bases: 3. The CDR3 runs to 12 residues. The CDR3 here is CSGDRGENEQFF. DNA of the CDR3: TGCAGCGGGGACAGGGGGGAGAATGAGCAGTTCTTC.

This clonotype was picked up many times. The chain joins TRBV6-2 or TRBV6-3 to TRBJ2-7, with 7 bases fitting TRBD2. Germline values: CDR1 MNHEY, CDR2 SVGEGT. Trimming removed 4 bases from V and 3 bases from J; junction bases left unmatched: 9. The CDR3 totals 15 residues. The CDR3 region is CASSSGRLAGYEQYF. The CDR3 DNA sequence: TGTGCCAGCAGTTCCGGACGACTAGCAGGCTACGAGCAGTACTTC.

Ten or more counts support this clonotype. The rearrangement uses TRBV14 and TRBJ2-1; D ambiguous. V was clipped by 0 bases and J by 7 bases, with 4 bases between them. The CDR3 has 12 amino acids. Germline values: CDR1 SGHDN, CDR2 FVKESK. The CDR3 sequence: CASSQDWNEQFF. The DNA of the CDR3 is TGTGCCAGCAGCCAAGATTGGAATGAGCAGTTCTTC.

In its sample, this clonotype was seen many times. The chain links TRBV11-2 to TRBJ1-2; D call uncertain. The CDR3 runs to 14 residues. Germline-derived CDR1 and CDR2 are SGHAT and FQNNGV. The V end was cut by 4 bases, the J end by 3 bases, with 12 bases between. The CDR3: CASSSLGPDYGYTF. CDR3 DNA: TGTGCCAGCAGCTCGCTAGGACCGGACTATGGCTACACCTTC. Full variable domain (remainder filled in from reference TRBV11-2 and TRBJ1-2): EAGVAQSPRYKIIEKRQSVAFWCNPISGHATLYWYQQILGQGPKLLIQFQNNGVVDDSQLPKDRFSAERLKGVDSTLKIQPAKLEDSAVYLCASSSLGPDYGYTFGSGTRLTVV.

This clonotype has at least ten counts. The rearrangement uses TRBV20-1 and TRBJ2-5; perhaps TRBD1 as D (6 bases). Germline V lookup: CDR1 DFQATT, CDR2 SNEGSKA (reference sequence). V was cut by 6 bases and J by 1 base, with 12 bases left in between. This CDR3 has 13 residues. The CDR3 DNA follows: TGCAGTGCAAACAGGGAATTCCAAGAGACCCAGTACTTC. Residues: CSANREFQETQYF.

This clonotype has a count of ten or more. This chain connects TRBV11-2 to TRBJ2-5, with 14 positions matching TRBD2. From germline, CDR1 is SGHAT and CDR2 FQNNGV. The V and J ends lost 1 base and 7 bases, in that order; junction bases with no gene match: 8. CDR3 length equals 17 residues. CDR3 sequence reads: CASSLASRTSGRTTQYF. As DNA, the CDR3 is TGTGCCAGCAGCTTAGCCTCTCGGACTAGCGGGAGGACGACCCAGTACTTC.

This clonotype occurred many times. J is TRBJ2-3 and V is TRBV12-3 or TRBV12-4, with 10 bases matching TRBD2. This CDR3 is built from 16 residues. V dropped 4 bases and J dropped 0; count of bases not matched to a gene: 4. CDR3 sequence (DNA): TGTGCCAGCAGTTCTGGGACTAGCGTTAGCACAGATACGCAGTATTTT. Amino acids: CASSSGTSVSTDTQYF.

This clonotype was observed many times. V is TRBV19 and J is TRBJ1-2; no clear D gene. V was clipped by 7 bases and J by 4 bases, with 13 bases between them. CDR1 and CDR2 from the germline V gene are LNHDA and SQIVND (reference sequence). CDR3 length equals 13 residues. The DNA for the CDR3 is TGTGCCAGTAATGATCTAGAGGCCTATGGCTACACCTTC. Residues: CASNDLEAYGYTF.

In its sample, this clonotype was seen a few times. The V call is TRBV5-5, the J call TRBJ2-2; 10 bases line up with TRBD2. The CDR3 is made up of 13 amino acids. The germline gives CDR1 SGHKS, CDR2 YYEKEE (reference sequence). In DNA form, the CDR3 reads TGTGCAACCGGGACTAGCGAGCCCGGGGAGCTGTTTTTT. The encoded protein is CATGTSEPGELFF.

This clonotype has ten or more counts. The V gene is TRBV6-5, the J gene TRBJ1-1; D uncertain. The V gene's germline CDR1 is MNHEY and CDR2 SVGAGI. V lost 2 bases, J lost 1 base, and 11 bases lay in between. This CDR3 region has 15 residues. The CDR3 spells CASSYTNWGNTEAFF. DNA for the CDR3: TGTGCCAGCAGTTACACCAATTGGGGGAACACTGAAGCTTTCTTT.